These 12 T cell receptor beta chains were sequenced from one sample in a study of T cell clones after liver transplantation. TCRdb's table, derived via immunoSEQ multiplex PCR, lists solely in-frame clones and lacks some. The data show some 59,000 clones, 60% to 75% seen once. The sequencing here drew on CD4+ T cells from blood, taken at the 22-month timepoint. These receptors came from a human patient who received a liver transplant. The graft donor may have given rise to some T cells.

This chain links TRBV6-1 with TRBJ1-4, with a weak D call TRBD1 (6 bases). This CDR3 is built from 14 residues. With 3 bases removed from V and 8 bases from J, the gap between germline ends came to 13 bases. CDR1 is MNHNS and CDR2 is SASEGT in the germline V gene. CDR3 DNA sequence: TGTGCCAGCAGTGAGAACAGGGCCAAAGAAAAACTGTTTTTT. It specifies CASSENRAKEKLFF.

By frequency in the sample, this clone is medium-sized (0.01 to 0.1%). The chain is built from TRBV5-1 and TRBJ2-2; 12 bases are a match to TRBD1. This CDR3 is built from 16 residues. Losses at the gene ends were 4 bases for V and 4 bases for J; bases not matched to a gene: 5. From germline, CDR1 is SGHRS and CDR2 YFSETQ. The CDR3 DNA reads TGCGCCAGCAGCAGGGGACAGGGGGCCGTCACCGGGGAGCTGTTTTTT. Translating it yields CASSRGQGAVTGELFF.

The chain joins TRBV2 to TRBJ1-5; no clear D. From germline, CDR1 is SNHLY and CDR2 FYNNEI. Trimming took 1 base from V and 4 from J, leaving 5 bases between them. The CDR3 is made up of 13 amino acids. CDR3 sequence: CASSEDGNQPQHF. CDR3 nucleotides: TGTGCCAGCAGTGAAGACGGGAATCAGCCCCAGCATTTT.

The chain employs TRBV2 and TRBJ2-3, with TRBD2 as a possible D gene (5 bases). Trimming took off 6 bases at V and 0 bases at J, with 10 bases between the two ends. Germline V CDR1 and CDR2: SNHLY, FYNNEI. There are 14 residues in the CDR3. The CDR3 reads CASSRGYSTDTQYF. The CDR3 DNA reads as TGTGCCAGCAGCCGGGGATATAGCACAGATACGCAGTATTTT.

The chain recombines TRBV2 with TRBJ1-1, with D maybe TRBD1 (6 bases). Germline values: CDR1 SNHLY, CDR2 FYNNEI. CDR3 length: 13 residues. Trimming took off 2 bases at V and 10 bases at J, with 14 bases between the two ends. The CDR3 spells CASSEMGGVGAFF. The DNA of the CDR3 is TGTGCCAGCAGTGAAATGGGGGGCGTTGGAGCTTTCTTT. Based on the CDR3 plus reference TRBV2 and TRBJ1-1, the full variable domain is EPEVTQTPSHQVTQMGQEVILRCVPISNHLYFYWYRQILGQKVEFLVSFYNNEISEKSEIFDDQFSVERPDGSNFTLKIRSTKLEDSAMYFCASSEMGGVGAFFGQGTRLTVV.

This clone was counted between two and nine times. This CDR3 reads CASSGTATDTQYF. In nucleotides, the CDR3 is TGCGCCAGCAGTGGAACGGCGACAGATACGCAGTATTTT. The chain links TRBV10-1 to TRBJ2-3; no definite D call. CDR3 length: 13 amino acids. The V end lost 4 bases, the J end lost 3 bases, and 8 bases lay between the germline ends. Germline values: CDR1 WNHNN, CDR2 SYGVQD (reference sequence).

The rearrangement uses TRBV10-1 and TRBJ2-3; the D gene could be TRBD1 or TRBD2 (5 bases each). Germline lookup yields CDR1 WNHNN and CDR2 SYGVQD (reference sequence). The CDR3 has 16 residues. Trimming pared 2 bases from V and 3 bases from J, leaving 15 bases between. In DNA form, the CDR3 reads TGCGCCAGCAGTGAGGGCACTAGGGGAGAGACAGATACGCAGTATTTT. This translates into CASSEGTRGETDTQYF.

This clone was seen just once. The chain links TRBV7-9 to TRBJ1-4; 7 bases align to TRBD1. With V trimmed by 6 bases and J by 8 bases, 15 bases remained unmatched. Germline CDR1 SEHNR, CDR2 FQNEAQ (reference sequence). The CDR3 loop spans 16 amino acids. CDR3 residues: CASRGPGTALGEKLFF. The CDR3 nucleotides are TGTGCCAGCAGGGGTCCCGGGACAGCTTTGGGGGAAAAACTGTTTTTT.

This rearrangement joins TRBV11-2 to TRBJ1-1; D may be TRBD1 (5 bases). Germline assignment: CDR1 SGHAT and CDR2 FQNNGV. The V and J ends lost 3 bases and 4 bases respectively, with 15 bases between them. CDR3 size: 15 residues. The CDR3 DNA sequence: TGTGCCAGCAGCTTTGGCGGGACTCATTCCACTGAAGCTTTCTTT. Residues: CASSFGGTHSTEAFF.

The chain recombines TRBV28 with TRBJ1-6; TRBD1 matches 7 bases. Germline trimming cut 5 bases from V and 10 bases from J; bases unmatched to any gene: 5. The CDR3 covers 13 residues. Germline V CDR1 and CDR2: MDHEN, SYDVKM. Here the CDR3 reads CASSKDRDSPLHF. The CDR3 DNA is TGTGCCAGCAGTAAAGACAGGGACTCACCCCTCCACTTT.

This sequence joins TRBV4-2 and TRBJ2-5; 7 bases agree with TRBD1. J was trimmed by 1 base and V by 0 bases; bases with no gene match: 5. The CDR3 consists of 16 residues. Germline V CDR1 and CDR2: LGHNA, YNFKEQ. CDR3 nucleotide sequence: TGTGCCAGCAGCCAAGATGACAGGGCTGGCCAAGAGACCCAGTACTTC. Amino acid sequence: CASSQDDRAGQETQYF.

The chain carries TRBV27 and TRBJ2-7, with D possibly being TRBD1 or TRBD2 (5 bases each). The CDR3 is 12 residues long. Trimming took 1 base from V and 6 from J, leaving 7 bases between them. Germline V CDR1 and CDR2: MNHEY, SMNVEV (reference sequence). This CDR3 reads CASSLLRGEQYF. CDR3 DNA: TGTGCCAGCAGTTTATTGAGGGGCGAGCAGTACTTC.